The entry that follows covers one TCR beta chain sequence. Its target is not known. This record belongs to a study of T cell repertoires in cytomegalovirus infection. As for the study in general: Carrying CMV and the relevant HLA type showed in public TCR beta signatures. The study's findings and limits: Dominant in the ex vivo response were TCR beta clonotypes restricted by HLA-C and specific for CMV. Frequencies of public TCR beta families were cumulated, and this identified carriers of CMV plus the relevant HLA.

V gave up 4 bases and J gave up 7 bases, with 17 bases separating them. The germline V gene encodes CDR1 LGHNA and CDR2 YSLEER. This CDR3 has 15 amino acids. TCRdb independently ran MiXCR on the reads; one entry per CDR3 protein. Of about 400,000 distinct CDR3 sequences listed, 15% to 20% are singletons. The clonotype was recovered from a human donor in good health (CMV status not recorded). Some clones in this sample may be carry-over from other donors' samples. V is TRBV4-3 and J is TRBJ2-1, with D unclear. Sequences were obtained from PBMCs. CDR3 region: CASSPVVGNWNEQFF. In DNA, the CDR3 is TGCGCCAGCAGCCCAGTGGTTGGTAATTGGAATGAGCAGTTCTTC.